This TCR beta chain was recorded in a study of shared clonotypes between healthy human individuals. Whole-study results and caveats: Despite large depth, sorted-subset datasets appeared incompletely sequenced.

With respect to this clone: Antigen specificity is unknown.

Sequencing was performed with immunoSEQ multiplex PCR; in TCRdb, only in-frame clones are kept and a portion is missing. The table records roughly 640,000 clones, under 80% of them present only once. The CDR3 is 17 amino acids. The germline gives CDR1 SGHNT, CDR2 YYREEE (reference sequence). Trimming cost V 4 bases and J 7 bases; bases outside gene matches: 8. The chain has TRBV5-4 and TRBJ2-2, with TRBD2 identical over 15 bases. What was sequenced was memory CD4+ T cells sorted from blood. Sample subset: CD45RA-negative fraction. This TCR was sampled from a young woman in good health. The CDR3 DNA follows: TGTGCCAGCAGCAAGGGACTAGCGGGAGGCGAGTTCGGGGAGCTGTTTTTT. This sequence encodes CASSKGLAGGEFGELFF.